This TCR beta chain was documented in a study of early T cells in non-severe SARS-CoV-2 infection. Study summary: Sequencing of unsorted whole blood was done on bulk RNA, leaving chains unpaired.

CDR3 length equals 10 residues. CDR1 and CDR2 from the germline V gene are MNHEY and SVGEGT. Study-level points and caveats: Anti-spike CD8 responses were favored in VDJdb matching, and private and CD4 specificities were missed.

Details on this clonotype: Its antigen is currently unknown.

Individual cDNA molecules carried attached unique molecular identifiers. TCRdb reanalysed the 5' RACE reads using MiXCR and keeps one entry per CDR3 protein. The table includes approximately 58,000 distinct CDR3 sequences, roughly 6.8% detected once. The receptor's source is an adult who was a healthcare worker with PCR-confirmed SARS-CoV-2 infection or an uninfected control (not recorded which). The V and J genes are TRBV6-2 or TRBV6-3 and TRBJ2-2, with D tentatively TRBD2 (5 bases). Material: whole blood. CDR3 coding DNA: TGTGCGTCGGGATCCGGGGAGCTGTTTTTT. Translated: CASGSGELFF.